This T cell receptor (beta chain) was sequenced for a study of blood T cell repertoires in COVID-19. Across the study: The United States, Italy and Spain provided the acute and convalescent COVID-19 samples.

Under the authors' procedure: It was from reference gene primer amplification that nucleated cell counts were estimated. Repertoires were generated with immunoSEQ multiplex PCR, while TCRdb's copy carries only in-frame clones and drops some. V, J and clone size were drawn from that table, and D and trimming were deduced from the DNA. The data contain tens of thousands of clones, approximately 86% of them singletons. The CDR3 is 17 residues long. Germline CDR1 and CDR2: SGHNT and YYREEE (reference sequence). Germline trimming cut 0 bases from V and 6 bases from J; bases unmatched to any gene: 7. The rearrangement uses TRBV5-4 and TRBJ2-1; 12 bases align to TRBD2. Sequenced: peripheral blood. This TCR was sampled from a man aged 55 to 69 with acute or convalescent COVID-19. As DNA, the CDR3 is TGTGCCAGCAGCTTGGGGCTAGCGGGAGGGCTAAGCAATGAGCAGTTCTTC. Translated: CASSLGLAGGLSNEQFF. The whole variable domain, remainder taken from reference TRBV5-4 and TRBJ2-1, is ETGVTQSPTHLIKTRGQQVTLRCSSQSGHNTVSWYQQALGQGPQFIFQYYREEENGRGNFPPRFSGLQFPNYSSELNVNALELDDSALYLCASSLGLAGGLSNEQFFGPGTRLTVL.